This T cell receptor (beta chain) originates from a study of glioma-infiltrating T cells after dendritic cell vaccination. The primer mix had 60 V beta and 13 J beta primers. This table comes from immunoSEQ multiplex PCR, and its TCRdb copy is limited to in-frame clones, with some not included. Of under 130,000 clones listed, about four fifths are singletons. The germline CDR1 and CDR2 sequences are MDHEN and SYDVKM. With 6 bases clipped from V and 5 bases from J, the junction kept 11 bases outside the gene matches. The CDR3 totals 15 residues. The receptor comes from a human donor with glioblastoma. The gene calls are TRBV28 and TRBJ1-2; 8 bases fit TRBD1. This sample comprised blood, obtained before dendritic cell vaccination. CDR3 protein: CASRETGQGNYGYTF. The CDR3 bases are TGTGCCAGCAGGGAAACCGGACAGGGTAATTATGGCTACACCTTC.